This T cell receptor beta chain was observed in a study of shared clonotypes between healthy human individuals. Donors were healthy HIV-negative adults without recent acute infections or vaccinations. CD45RO+ cells were combined with CCR7-negative CD45RA+ TemRA cells to form CD8 memory. Trimming took 6 bases from V and 7 from J; bases not matched to a gene: 4. The CDR3 spans 11 residues. The germline CDR1 and CDR2 sequences are SQVTM and ANQGSEA. This clone was seen a handful of times. Its target is not known. General study findings and limits: Relative to their counterparts shared across all four donors, non-shared clonotypes exhibited diminished generation probabilities.

Clones were sequenced by immunoSEQ multiplex PCR, and TCRdb holds only the in-frame ones, with some missing. The table records about 320,000 clones, around 86% of them present only once. The source of this sequence is a young man in good health. Sequencing was done on a sample of memory CD8+ T cells sorted from blood. Described subset: CD45RO+ cells pooled with CCR7-negative TemRA cells. The rearrangement links TRBV29-1 to TRBJ1-2; the match to TRBD1 covers 8 bases. DNA for the CDR3: TGCAGCGTATTTCAGGGGGCTGGCTACACCTTC. It specifies CSVFQGAGYTF.